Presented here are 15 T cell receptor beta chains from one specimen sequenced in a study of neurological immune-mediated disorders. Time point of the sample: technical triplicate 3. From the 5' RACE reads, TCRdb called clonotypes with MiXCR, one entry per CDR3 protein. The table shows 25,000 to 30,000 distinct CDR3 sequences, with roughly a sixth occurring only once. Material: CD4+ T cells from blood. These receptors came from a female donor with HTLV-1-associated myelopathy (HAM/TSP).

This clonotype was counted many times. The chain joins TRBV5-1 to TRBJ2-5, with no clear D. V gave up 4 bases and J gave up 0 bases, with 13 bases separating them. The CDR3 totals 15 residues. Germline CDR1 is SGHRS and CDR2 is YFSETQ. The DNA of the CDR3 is TGCGCCAGCAGCGAAGGTCCAGACGACCAAGAGACCCAGTACTTC. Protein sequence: CASSEGPDDQETQYF.

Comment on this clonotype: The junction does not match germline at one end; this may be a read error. CDR3 amino acids: CASSKEGLAGLGDDTQYF. The CDR3 region has the DNA TGTGCCAGCAGCAAAGAGGGACTAGCTGGTTTGGGGGATGATACGCAGTATTTT. The chain is built from TRBV3-1 and TRBJ2-3; 9 positions match TRBD2. The length of the CDR3 is 18 residues. Germline CDR1 is LGHDT and CDR2 is YNNKEL (reference sequence).

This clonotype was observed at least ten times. CDR3 protein: CASSLEGATAEAFF. The DNA for the CDR3 is TGCGCCAGCAGCTTGGAGGGGGCGACGGCTGAAGCTTTCTTT. The chain joins TRBV5-1 to TRBJ1-1; 7 positions agree with TRBD1. V trimming: 0 bases; J trimming: 6 bases; junction bases outside the gene matches: 5. Germline V lookup: CDR1 SGHRS, CDR2 YFSETQ. The CDR3 consists of 14 residues. The full variable domain, its missing parts supplied by reference TRBV5-1 and TRBJ1-1, is KAGVTQTPRYLIKTRGQQVTLSCSPISGHRSVSWYQQTPGQGLQFLFEYFSETQRNKGNFPGRFSGRQFSNSRSEMNVSTLELGDSALYLCASSLEGATAEAFFGQGTRLTVV.

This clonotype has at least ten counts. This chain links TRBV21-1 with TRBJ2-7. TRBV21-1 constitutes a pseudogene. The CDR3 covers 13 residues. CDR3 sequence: CASSKDGPYEQYF. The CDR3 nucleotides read TGTGCCAGCAGCAAAGATGGACCCTACGAGCAGTACTTC.

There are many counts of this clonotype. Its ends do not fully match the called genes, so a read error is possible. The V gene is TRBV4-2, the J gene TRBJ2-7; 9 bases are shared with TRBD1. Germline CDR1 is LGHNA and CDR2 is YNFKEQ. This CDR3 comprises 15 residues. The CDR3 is CANSQGGQGYYEQYF. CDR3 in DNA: TGTGCCAACAGCCAAGGGGGACAGGGCTACTACGAGCAGTACTTC.

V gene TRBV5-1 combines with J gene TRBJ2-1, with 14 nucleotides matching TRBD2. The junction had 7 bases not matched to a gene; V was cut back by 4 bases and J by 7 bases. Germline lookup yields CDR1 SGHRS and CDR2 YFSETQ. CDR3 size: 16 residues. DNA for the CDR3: TGCGCCAGCAGCGGGGGACTAGCGGGGGCTGGGAATGAGCAGTTCTTC. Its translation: CASSGGLAGAGNEQFF.

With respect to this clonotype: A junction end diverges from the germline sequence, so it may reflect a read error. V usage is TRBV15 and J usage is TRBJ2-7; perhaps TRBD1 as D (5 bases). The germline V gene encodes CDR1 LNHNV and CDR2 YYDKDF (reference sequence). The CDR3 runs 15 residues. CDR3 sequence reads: CTTSSPVQVRYEQYF. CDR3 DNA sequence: TGTACCACCAGCAGTCCGGTACAGGTGCGCTACGAGCAGTACTTC. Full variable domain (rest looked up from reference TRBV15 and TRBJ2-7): DAMVIQNPRYQVTQFGKPVTLSCSQTLNHNVMYWYQQKSSQAPKLLFHYYDKDFNNEADTPDNFQSRRPNTSFCFLDIRSPGLGDTAMYLCTTSSPVQVRYEQYFGPGTRLTVT.

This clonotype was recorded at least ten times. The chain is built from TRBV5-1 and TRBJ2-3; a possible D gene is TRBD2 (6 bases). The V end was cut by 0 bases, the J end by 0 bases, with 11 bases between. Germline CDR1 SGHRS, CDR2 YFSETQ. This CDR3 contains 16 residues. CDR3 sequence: CASSLALAASTDTQYF. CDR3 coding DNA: TGCGCCAGCAGCTTGGCCTTAGCGGCTAGCACAGATACGCAGTATTTT.

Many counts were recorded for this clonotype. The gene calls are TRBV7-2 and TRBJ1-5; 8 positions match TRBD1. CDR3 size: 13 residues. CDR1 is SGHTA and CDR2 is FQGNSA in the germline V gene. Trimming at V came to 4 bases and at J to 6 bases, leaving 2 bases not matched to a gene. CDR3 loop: CASSSTGGQPQHF. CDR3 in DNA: TGTGCCAGCAGCTCAACAGGGGGTCAGCCCCAGCATTTT.

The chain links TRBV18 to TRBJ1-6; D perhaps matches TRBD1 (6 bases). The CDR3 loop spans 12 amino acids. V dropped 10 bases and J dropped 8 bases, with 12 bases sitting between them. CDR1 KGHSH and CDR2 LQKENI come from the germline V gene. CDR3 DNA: TGTGCCACCAAAGGGGGGGATTCACCCCTCCACTTT. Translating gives CATKGGDSPLHF.

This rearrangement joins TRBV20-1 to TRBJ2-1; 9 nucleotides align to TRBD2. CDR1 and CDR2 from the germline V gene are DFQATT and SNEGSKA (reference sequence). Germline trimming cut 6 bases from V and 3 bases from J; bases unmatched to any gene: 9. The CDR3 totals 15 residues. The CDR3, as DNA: TGCAGTGCCCTAGGGGGGACTAGCAGCTACAATGAGCAGTTCTTC. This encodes CSALGGTSSYNEQFF.

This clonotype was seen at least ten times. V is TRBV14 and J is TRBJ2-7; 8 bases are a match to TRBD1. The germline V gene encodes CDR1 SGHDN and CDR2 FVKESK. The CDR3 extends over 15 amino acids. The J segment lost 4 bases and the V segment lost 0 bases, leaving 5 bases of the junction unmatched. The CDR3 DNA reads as TGTGCCAGCAGCCAAGATGAGACAGGGGTTTACGAGCAGTACTTC. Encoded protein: CASSQDETGVYEQYF. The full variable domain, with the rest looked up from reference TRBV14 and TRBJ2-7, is EAGVTQFPSHSVIEKGQTVTLRCDPISGHDNLYWYRRVMGKEIKFLLHFVKESKQDESGMPNNRFLAERTGGTYSTLKVQPAELEDSGVYFCASSQDETGVYEQYFGPGTRLTVT.

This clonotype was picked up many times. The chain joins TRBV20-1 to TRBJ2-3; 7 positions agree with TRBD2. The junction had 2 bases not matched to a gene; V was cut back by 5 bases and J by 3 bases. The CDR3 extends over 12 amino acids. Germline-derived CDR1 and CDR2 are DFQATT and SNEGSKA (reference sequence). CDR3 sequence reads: CSACGSTDTQYF. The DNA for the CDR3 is TGCAGTGCTTGCGGGAGTACAGATACGCAGTATTTT.

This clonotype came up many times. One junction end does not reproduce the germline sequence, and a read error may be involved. CDR3 sequence (DNA): TGTGCCAGCAGCTTCCCTAGCGGGGGGAACGCCGGGGAGCTGTTTTTT. Translation gives CASSFPSGGNAGELFF. This rearrangement joins TRBV7-9 to TRBJ2-2, with 11 nucleotides matching TRBD2. The CDR3 is 16 residues long. Germline CDR1 and CDR2: SEHNR and FQNEAQ (reference sequence).

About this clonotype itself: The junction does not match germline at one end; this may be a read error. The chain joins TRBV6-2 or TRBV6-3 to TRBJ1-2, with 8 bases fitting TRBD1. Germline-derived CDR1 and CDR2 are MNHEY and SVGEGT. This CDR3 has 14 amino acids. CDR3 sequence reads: CVSSRQGAVYGYTF. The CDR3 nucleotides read TGTGTCAGCAGCCGCCAGGGGGCCGTCTATGGCTACACCTTC.